This TCR beta chain was sequenced during a study of T cell responses to AZD1222 COVID-19 vaccine. TCRdb keeps only in-frame clones here, not all; method: immunoSEQ multiplex PCR. The sample records about 140,000 clones, around 94% being singletons. In regard to this clone: What it recognizes is unknown.

Overall study results and limits: Spike-specific TCR breadth and depth both grew after two AZD1222 doses.

The sample consisted of peripheral blood, taken after recovery from COVID-19. The receptor was isolated from an adult who had recovered from COVID-19.

CDR3 protein: CASRRDRGVSKNIQYF. The CDR3 DNA follows: TGTGCCAGCAGGAGGGACAGGGGTGTTTCCAAAAACATTCAGTACTTC. The chain links TRBV28 to TRBJ2-4; 10 nucleotides line up with TRBD1. The junction had 7 bases not matched to a gene; V was cut back by 6 bases and J by 2 bases. The CDR3 spans 16 residues. Per the germline V gene, CDR1 is MDHEN and CDR2 is SYDVKM. Full variable domain (rest looked up from reference TRBV28 and TRBJ2-4): DVKVTQSSRYLVKRTGEKVFLECVQDMDHENMFWYRQDPGLGLRLIYFSYDVKMKEKGDIPEGYSVSREKKERFSLILESASTNQTSMYLCASRRDRGVSKNIQYFGAGTRLSVL.